The 14 T cell receptor beta chains reported below all come from one sample, sequenced in a study of blood T cell repertoires in COVID-19. Produced via immunoSEQ multiplex PCR; TCRdb's table is partial and in-frame only. The data hold a few hundred thousand clones, with more than 80% observed a single time. Sequences were obtained from peripheral blood. These receptors came from a woman aged 30 to 39 with active or convalescent COVID-19.

This clone has only one observation. The chain employs TRBV24-1 and TRBJ1-2, with 8 nucleotides matching TRBD1. J lost 10 bases, V lost 1 base, and 4 bases had no gene match. Germline-derived CDR1 and CDR2 are KGHDR and SFDVKD. CDR3 size: 13 residues. This CDR3 reads CATSDFGQGTYTF. The CDR3 coding sequence is TGTGCCACCAGTGATTTCGGACAGGGAACCTACACCTTC.

This clone is a singleton in its sample. V usage is TRBV6-5 and J usage is TRBJ2-1, with a possible D match to TRBD2 (6 bases). This CDR3 comprises 14 residues. Germline V CDR1 and CDR2: MNHEY, SVGAGI. V lost 8 bases and J 0 bases, leaving 11 bases between the germline ends. The CDR3 loop is CASQGTYSYNEQFF. CDR3 DNA sequence: TGTGCCAGCCAAGGGACTTACTCCTACAATGAGCAGTTCTTC.

V usage is TRBV28 and J usage is TRBJ1-1; no reliable D call. The V gene's germline CDR1 is MDHEN and CDR2 SYDVKM. The CDR3 extends over 14 amino acids. V dropped 6 bases and J dropped 3 bases, with 14 bases sitting between them. CDR3 sequence reads: CASSRGGSYTEAFF. In nucleotides, the CDR3 is TGTGCCAGCAGCCGGGGAGGGTCCTACACTGAAGCTTTCTTT.

This chain uses TRBV7-2 with TRBJ2-5; 10 bases align to TRBD2. The CDR3 covers 18 residues. The germline gives CDR1 SGHTA, CDR2 FQGNSA. Unmatched junction bases numbered 10, after V lost 1 base and J lost 2 bases. CDR3 loop: CASSLGLAGARRQETQYF. CDR3 in DNA: TGTGCCAGCAGCTTAGGCCTAGCGGGGGCCCGGCGACAAGAGACCCAGTACTTC.

V gene TRBV19 combines with J gene TRBJ2-3, with 13 bases identical to TRBD2. The CDR3 contains 19 residues. Losses at the gene ends were 6 bases for V and 2 bases for J; bases not matched to a gene: 14. The germline V gene encodes CDR1 LNHDA and CDR2 SQIVND (reference sequence). CDR3 residues: CASRPRTSGGPGFTDTQYF. DNA of the CDR3: TGTGCCAGTAGACCTCGGACTAGCGGGGGACCAGGGTTCACAGATACGCAGTATTTT.

The chain employs TRBV7-2 and TRBJ2-7; D ambiguous. The V end was cut by 5 bases, the J end by 0 bases, with 20 bases between. Germline V lookup: CDR1 SGHTA, CDR2 FQGNSA. The CDR3 extends over 17 amino acids. CDR3 sequence reads: CASSLAVPLRSSYEQYF. DNA for the CDR3: TGTGCCAGCAGCCTCGCGGTCCCTTTGCGGAGCTCCTACGAGCAGTACTTC.

This clone appeared a single time. The chain uses TRBV12-2 and TRBJ1-5; TRBD1 is the table's D call, not checked against the DNA. TRBV12-2 is marked as a pseudogene. The CDR3 is 14 amino acids. The CDR3 nucleotides are TGTGCAAGTCGCTTGGACAGGGGGGTGCAGCCCCAGCATTTT. Translated, it gives CASRLDRGVQPQHF.

This chain connects TRBV4-2 to TRBJ2-2; TRBD2 agrees at 7 bases. Looked up from germline, CDR1 is LGHNA and CDR2 is YNFKEQ. The ends lost 0 bases at V and 3 bases at J; junction bases unmatched: 7. The CDR3 is made up of 17 amino acids. The CDR3 DNA is TGTGCCAGCAGCCAAGACCCCCGCGGGGGATACACCGGGGAGCTGTTTTTT. It is translated as CASSQDPRGGYTGELFF.

The CDR3 region is CASSGGPGGSGYTF. The DNA for the CDR3 is TGTGCCAGCAGCGGGGGCCCGGGAGGGTCTGGCTACACCTTC. The J gene is TRBJ1-2, the V gene TRBV9; perhaps TRBD1 as D (5 bases). CDR3 length: 14 amino acids. The germline V gene encodes CDR1 SGDLS and CDR2 YYNGEE. With 3 bases removed from V and 7 bases from J, the gap between germline ends came to 16 bases.

This chain uses TRBV6-5 with TRBJ1-1; 8 bases line up with TRBD1. CDR1 and CDR2 from the germline V gene are MNHEY and SVGAGI. Trimming cost V 6 bases and J 6 bases; bases outside gene matches: 9. The CDR3 loop spans 14 amino acids. This CDR3 reads CASSEDREVSEAFF. As DNA, the CDR3 is TGTGCCAGCAGCGAGGACAGGGAAGTCTCTGAAGCTTTCTTT.

The chain links TRBV6-5 to TRBJ1-3; D is ambiguous. Germline assignment: CDR1 MNHEY and CDR2 SVGAGI. V was shortened by 6 bases and J by 3 bases, with 9 bases between the two germline ends. The CDR3 sequence is 13 residues long. The CDR3 DNA reads as TGTGCCAGCAGCTACGGAGGTGGAAACACCATATATTTT. It translates to CASSYGGGNTIYF.

The gene calls are TRBV19 and TRBJ1-1; the D gene is possibly TRBD1 (5 bases). Germline V gives CDR1 LNHDA, CDR2 SQIVND (reference sequence). This CDR3 has 13 amino acids. Trimming stripped 5 bases from V and 1 base from J, with 8 bases between. CDR3 DNA sequence: TGTGCCAGTAGTTCAGGGAAGAACACTGAAGCTTTCTTT. It specifies CASSSGKNTEAFF.

The V and J genes are TRBV7-9 and TRBJ2-1; D gene ambiguous. V shed 2 bases and J shed 5 bases, with 7 bases lying between them. CDR1 is SEHNR and CDR2 is FQNEAQ in the germline V gene (reference sequence). The CDR3 extends over 13 amino acids. The CDR3 DNA sequence: TGTGCCAGCAGCTTATCTGTAGACAATGAGCAGTTCTTC. Protein: CASSLSVDNEQFF.

This rearrangement joins TRBV7-2 to TRBJ2-3, with 15 bases identical to TRBD2. The CDR3 has 16 amino acids. The germline V gene encodes CDR1 SGHTA and CDR2 FQGNSA. Unmatched junction bases numbered 10, after V lost 5 bases and J lost 10 bases. The CDR3: CASSTGTSGRSRAQYF. The CDR3 nucleotides are TGTGCCAGCAGCACTGGGACTAGCGGGAGGTCTAGAGCGCAGTATTTT. The variable domain in full, with the rest retrieved from reference TRBV7-2 and TRBJ2-3, is GAGVSQSPSNKVTEKGKDVELRCDPISGHTALYWYRQSLGQGLEFLIYFQGNSAPDKSGLPSDRFSAERTGGSVSTLTIQRTQQEDSAVYLCASSTGTSGRSRAQYFGPGTRLTVL.